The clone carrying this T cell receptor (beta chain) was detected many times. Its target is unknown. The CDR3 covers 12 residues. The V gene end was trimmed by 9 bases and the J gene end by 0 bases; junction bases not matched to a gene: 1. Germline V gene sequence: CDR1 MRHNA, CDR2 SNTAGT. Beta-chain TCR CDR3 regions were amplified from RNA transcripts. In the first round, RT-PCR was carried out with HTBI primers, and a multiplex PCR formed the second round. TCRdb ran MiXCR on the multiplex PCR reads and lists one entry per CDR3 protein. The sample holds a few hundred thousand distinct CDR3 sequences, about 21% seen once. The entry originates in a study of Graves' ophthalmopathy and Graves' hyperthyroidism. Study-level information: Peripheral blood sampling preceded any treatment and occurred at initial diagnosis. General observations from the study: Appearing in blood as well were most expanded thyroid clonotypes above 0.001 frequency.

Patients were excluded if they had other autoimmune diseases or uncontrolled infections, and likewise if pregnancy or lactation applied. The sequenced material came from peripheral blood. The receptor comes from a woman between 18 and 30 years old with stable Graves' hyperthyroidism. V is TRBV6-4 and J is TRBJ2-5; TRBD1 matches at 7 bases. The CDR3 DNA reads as TGTGCCAGAGACAGGGACCAAGAGACCCAGTACTTC. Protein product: CARDRDQETQYF.